The 20 T cell receptor beta chains below all came from one sample that was sequenced in a study of blood T cell repertoires in COVID-19 (dated by TCRdb to 2018 to 2021). Library prep was done by the immunoSEQ multiplex PCR assay. Entries here come from immuneACCESS through TCRdb and include only in-frame sequences with V and J called. Some clones fail to appear in such tables; in the studies checked, an unresolved V gene covers under half of the shortfall, and the cause of the remainder is unknown. Recorded for this sample are over 150,000 clones; approximately 86% of them occurred a single time. The ten largest make up 6.5% to 7.5% of the sample. The sequenced material came from peripheral blood. The receptors were sampled from a man at least 80 years old with COVID-19, enrolled during active disease.

The chain employs TRBV5-4 and TRBJ1-6; D is undetermined. V shed 3 bases and J shed 4 bases, with 8 bases lying between them. Germline V lookup: CDR1 SGHNT, CDR2 YYREEE (reference sequence). This CDR3 spans 14 amino acids. The chain's CDR3 is CASSYRGYNSPLHF. CDR3 nucleotide sequence: TGTGCCAGCAGCTACCGGGGTTATAATTCACCCCTCCACTTT. Together with reference TRBV5-4 and TRBJ1-6, the CDR3 gives the full variable domain: ETGVTQSPTHLIKTRGQQVTLRCSSQSGHNTVSWYQQALGQGPQFIFQYYREEENGRGNFPPRFSGLQFPNYSSELNVNALELDDSALYLCASSYRGYNSPLHFGNGTRLTVT.

About this clone itself: One junction end does not reproduce the germline sequence, and a read error may be involved. The chain carries TRBV5-5 and TRBJ2-5; a weak D match, TRBD1 (6 bases). The CDR3 covers 15 residues. Germline CDR1 and CDR2: SGHKS and YYEKEE (reference sequence). In nucleotides, the CDR3 is TGTGCCAGCAGCTTTGCAGGGGCATCTGGAGAGGCCCAGTACTTC. This gives the protein CASSFAGASGEAQYF.

This sequence joins TRBV6-5 and TRBJ1-2, with 9 bases lining up with TRBD1. J lost 6 bases, V lost 4 bases, and 3 bases had no gene match. The CDR3 consists of 13 residues. CDR1 is MNHEY and CDR2 is SVGAGI in the germline V gene. CDR3 protein: CASSFRDRDGYTF. The CDR3 coding sequence is TGTGCCAGCAGTTTCCGGGACAGGGATGGCTACACCTTC.

The rearrangement joins TRBV5-6 to TRBJ1-1; TRBD1 agrees at 10 bases. The ends lost 5 bases at V and 1 base at J; junction bases unmatched: 8. This CDR3 has 16 amino acids. Per germline, CDR1 SGHDT and CDR2 YYEEEE. The CDR3 DNA reads as TGTGCCAGCAGTCGTTTAGACAGGGGGCCGAACACTGAAGCTTTCTTT. It yields the protein CASSRLDRGPNTEAFF.

In its sample, this clone was seen a few times. The rearrangement joins TRBV6-5 to TRBJ2-5, with 10 bases lining up with TRBD1. CDR3 length: 15 amino acids. The V and J ends lost 6 bases and 5 bases, in that order; junction bases with no gene match: 9. Germline V CDR1 and CDR2: MNHEY, SVGAGI. DNA for the CDR3: TGTGCCAGCAGAGCGGGACAGGGGTGGTGGGAGACCCAGTACTTC. Amino acid sequence: CASRAGQGWWETQYF.

This chain links TRBV6-2 or TRBV6-3 with TRBJ2-2, with D possibly being TRBD2 (5 bases). CDR1 and CDR2 from the germline V gene are MNHEY and SVGEGT. Trimming removed 2 bases from V and 6 bases from J, with 16 bases in between. This CDR3 is 16 amino acids long. The CDR3 region is CASSYRVLGSAGELFF. As DNA, the CDR3 is TGTGCCAGCAGTTACCGGGTCTTAGGGAGCGCCGGGGAGCTGTTTTTT.

The rearrangement links TRBV5-1 to TRBJ1-4; 11 nucleotides line up with TRBD1. CDR1 is SGHRS and CDR2 is YFSETQ in the germline V gene. With V trimmed by 0 bases and J by 8 bases, 3 bases remained unmatched. The CDR3 loop spans 15 amino acids. In DNA, the CDR3 is TGCGCCAGCAGCTTGGGGACAGGGGGCTACGAAAAACTGTTTTTT. Its protein product is CASSLGTGGYEKLFF.

This sequence joins TRBV7-9 and TRBJ1-3; no clear D. The germline gives CDR1 SEHNR, CDR2 FQNEAQ (reference sequence). There are 14 residues in the CDR3. Trimming stripped 5 bases from V and 0 bases from J, with 8 bases between. Here the CDR3 reads CASSQWSSGNTIYF. The CDR3 DNA is TGTGCCAGCAGCCAGTGGAGCTCTGGAAACACCATATATTTT.

The chain employs TRBV19 and TRBJ2-7; D perhaps matches TRBD2 (5 bases). Trimming cost V 9 bases and J 3 bases, with 9 bases left between them. The germline V gene has CDR1 LNHDA and CDR2 SQIVND (reference sequence). The CDR3 is made up of 11 amino acids. The CDR3 reads CASGEIYEQYF. The CDR3 region has the DNA TGTGCCAGCGGGGAGATCTACGAGCAGTACTTC.

The chain links TRBV28 to TRBJ1-5; D remains ambiguous. V lost 5 bases, J lost 6 bases, and 20 bases lay in between. Germline loops: CDR1 MDHEN, CDR2 SYDVKM. The CDR3 spans 16 residues. CDR3 sequence (DNA): TGTGCCAGCAGTCCTGGGCTTGGAAATATGGGTCAGCCCCAGCATTTT. Translation: CASSPGLGNMGQPQHF.

This chain links TRBV5-6 with TRBJ2-1, with 9 bases aligning to TRBD2. The V segment lost 4 bases and the J segment 5 bases; nucleotides outside the gene matches: 13. The CDR3 extends over 17 amino acids. Germline CDR1 and CDR2: SGHDT and YYEEEE. The CDR3 bases are TGTGCCAGCAGCATTTTTTCGGGACTAGCTTCAGACAATGAGCAGTTCTTC. Translation: CASSIFSGLASDNEQFF.

The chain joins TRBV27 to TRBJ2-7, with D hard to call. Germline V gene data show CDR1 as MNHEY and CDR2 as SMNVEV (reference sequence). Trimming removed 0 bases at V and 1 base at J, with 10 bases between. CDR3 length: 15 residues. The CDR3 DNA sequence: TGTGCCAGCAGTTTATCCTTACTTGATTCCTACGAGCAGTACTTC. Its protein product is CASSLSLLDSYEQYF.

The chain is built from TRBV6-1 and TRBJ1-1; 8 bases align to TRBD1. V lost 2 bases to trimming and J lost 4 bases; unmatched junction nucleotides: 3. Germline V gene sequence: CDR1 MNHNS, CDR2 SASEGT. CDR3 length: 14 amino acids. The DNA of the CDR3 is TGTGCCAGCAGTGAAAACAGGGGGGGCACTGAAGCTTTCTTT. Amino acids: CASSENRGGTEAFF.

CDR3 loop: CASLELASSTDTQYF. DNA for the CDR3: TGTGCCAGTCTGGAACTAGCGTCTAGCACAGATACGCAGTATTTT. The rearrangement joins TRBV2 to TRBJ2-3; 7 bases are shared with TRBD2. This CDR3 has 15 amino acids. Per germline, CDR1 SNHLY and CDR2 FYNNEI. The V and J ends lost 9 bases and 0 bases, in that order; junction bases with no gene match: 9.

The rearrangement joins TRBV5-1 to TRBJ1-6, with D perhaps matching TRBD1 (6 bases). The V end lost 4 bases, the J end lost 7 bases, and 18 bases lay between the germline ends. The CDR3 spans 16 residues. Germline V lookup: CDR1 SGHRS, CDR2 YFSETQ. CDR3 in DNA: TGCGCCAGCAGCCAGGGGCATAGGACAGTAAATTCACCCCTCCACTTT. It yields the protein CASSQGHRTVNSPLHF. Full variable domain (rest looked up from reference TRBV5-1 and TRBJ1-6): KAGVTQTPRYLIKTRGQQVTLSCSPISGHRSVSWYQQTPGQGLQFLFEYFSETQRNKGNFPGRFSGRQFSNSRSEMNVSTLELGDSALYLCASSQGHRTVNSPLHFGNGTRLTVT.

The chain uses TRBV28 and TRBJ1-6; D might be TRBD1 (5 bases). Germline lookup yields CDR1 MDHEN and CDR2 SYDVKM. Trimming left V 10 bases short and J 10 bases short, with 20 bases between. The CDR3 is made up of 14 amino acids. The CDR3 spells CATSEAGRLSPLHF. The DNA of the CDR3 is TGTGCCACCTCTGAGGCAGGGAGGTTGTCACCCCTCCACTTT. Full variable domain (outside the CDR3, taken from reference TRBV28 and TRBJ1-6): DVKVTQSSRYLVKRTGEKVFLECVQDMDHENMFWYRQDPGLGLRLIYFSYDVKMKEKGDIPEGYSVSREKKERFSLILESASTNQTSMYLCATSEAGRLSPLHFGNGTRLTVT.

This clone was detected once. J is TRBJ1-2 and V is TRBV6-2 or TRBV6-3, with TRBD1 matching 8 bases. The V segment lost 0 bases and the J segment 4 bases; nucleotides outside the gene matches: 1. This CDR3 comprises 14 residues. CDR1 and CDR2 from the germline V gene are MNHEY and SVGEGT. The CDR3 nucleotides read TGTGCCAGCAGTTACTCACAGGGGGTCTATGGCTACACCTTC. Protein: CASSYSQGVYGYTF.

The chain has TRBV2 and TRBJ1-4; D remains unclear. Deletions cut 6 bases from V and 4 bases from J, with 9 bases between. This CDR3 is built from 13 residues. From germline, CDR1 is SNHLY and CDR2 FYNNEI. The CDR3 DNA reads TGTGCCAGCAGGCGGGGAGGTAATGAAAAACTGTTTTTT. Its protein product is CASRRGGNEKLFF.

The chain employs TRBV18 and TRBJ1-1; D perhaps matches TRBD1 (5 bases). Germline V gene lookup returns CDR1 KGHSH and CDR2 LQKENI. Trimming cost V 3 bases and J 4 bases, with 21 bases left between them. The CDR3 has 17 amino acids. The DNA for the CDR3 is TGTGCCAGCTCACCTGACAAGGTAGGGGTGTGGGGCACTGAAGCTTTCTTT. This encodes CASSPDKVGVWGTEAFF.

The V and J genes are TRBV19 and TRBJ1-1; D is undetermined. The CDR3 is 13 residues long. The V end was cut by 4 bases, the J end by 4 bases, with 10 bases between. From germline, CDR1 is LNHDA and CDR2 SQIVND (reference sequence). CDR3 nucleotide sequence: TGTGCCAGTAGTACCGGGGAGTCCACTGAAGCTTTCTTT. Its translation: CASSTGESTEAFF.